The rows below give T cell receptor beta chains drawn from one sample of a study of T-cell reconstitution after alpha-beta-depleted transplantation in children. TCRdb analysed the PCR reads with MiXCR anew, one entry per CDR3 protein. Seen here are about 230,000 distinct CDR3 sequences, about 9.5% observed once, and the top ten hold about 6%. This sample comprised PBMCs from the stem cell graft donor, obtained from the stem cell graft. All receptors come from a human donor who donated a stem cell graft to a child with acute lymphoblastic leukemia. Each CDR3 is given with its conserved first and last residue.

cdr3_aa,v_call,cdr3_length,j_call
CATQAGGTKNIQYF,TRBV2,14,TRBJ2-4
CASSPQVGGPGRETQYF,TRBV5-5,17,TRBJ2-5
CASSPQMTTIEQYF,TRBV12-3/TRBV12-4,14,TRBJ2-7
CASSQNPRTGVSEQFF,TRBV12-3/TRBV12-4,16,TRBJ2-1
CASRKPRGQIYNEQFF,TRBV7-2,16,TRBJ2-1
CASSLVNEQFF,TRBV12-3/TRBV12-4,11,TRBJ2-1
CASSTGGRSTDTQYF,TRBV11-2,15,TRBJ2-3
CATLDGPGETQYF,TRBV10-3,13,TRBJ2-5
CASSFLGQGEEAFF,TRBV27,14,TRBJ1-1
CASSLGWDTQYF,TRBV11-2,12,TRBJ2-3
CSARDYTEAFF,TRBV20-1,11,TRBJ1-1
CSARKRDYGYTF,TRBV20-1,12,TRBJ1-2
CASSWATSSQETQYF,TRBV5-1,15,TRBJ2-5
CSAIFQGAEMYF,TRBV20-1,12,TRBJ2-3
CAWSVGGEGYEQYF,TRBV30,14,TRBJ2-7
CSALNGGGGAQETQYF,TRBV20-1,16,TRBJ2-5
CASSAGTGRLRSPLHF,TRBV6-1,16,TRBJ1-6
CASSPQGANSPLHF,TRBV4-2,14,TRBJ1-6
CASSLMSAVVQETQYF,TRBV7-2,16,TRBJ2-5
CASSLRRDSVGYTF,TRBV12-3/TRBV12-4,14,TRBJ1-2
CASSFTSTRISGNTIYF,TRBV7-6,17,TRBJ1-3
CASSLGIAGGFGYTF,TRBV5-1,15,TRBJ1-2
CASSSLQGRTSNQPQHF,TRBV5-6,17,TRBJ1-5
CASSRGHLTGELFF,TRBV3-1,14,TRBJ2-2
CASSLHLDFDEQYF,TRBV7-9,14,TRBJ2-7
CASRGLASSYEQYF,TRBV12-3/TRBV12-4,14,TRBJ2-7
CASRGTYSNQPQHF,TRBV12-3/TRBV12-4,14,TRBJ1-5
CASSLGGPETQYF,TRBV5-1,13,TRBJ2-5
CASQGRSLKNIQYF,TRBV6-1,14,TRBJ2-4
CASSWGRGAGYTF,TRBV5-6,13,TRBJ1-2
CSVEIRGIPYNEQFF,TRBV29-1,15,TRBJ2-1
CASSAPGGEQYF,TRBV10-2,12,TRBJ2-7
CSVERGGVYGYTF,TRBV29-1,13,TRBJ1-2
CASSQGWGSSGNTIYF,TRBV4-1,16,TRBJ1-3
CASSLAPGPLNTEAFF,TRBV7-8,16,TRBJ1-1
CASLRSPGEKLFF,TRBV7-9,13,TRBJ1-4
CASSPGVAKNIQYF,TRBV27,14,TRBJ2-4
CASSPSGGAREQFF,TRBV3-1,14,TRBJ2-1
CASSPAANYGYIF,TRBV12-3/TRBV12-4,13,TRBJ1-2
CASSQDSGRDTEAFF,TRBV4-1,15,TRBJ1-1
CASSYSLAGAGSDF,TRBV6-2/TRBV6-3,14,TRBJ2-5
CSASESNEKLFF,TRBV20-1,12,TRBJ1-4
CASSKGQGSNEKLFF,TRBV2,15,TRBJ1-4
CASSSGQTVNYGYTF,TRBV6-5,15,TRBJ1-2
CASSWTSGLNEQFF,TRBV5-1,14,TRBJ2-1
CASKKAVKGYTF,TRBV2,12,TRBJ1-2
CASSLDDRGPKSEQYF,TRBV5-5,16,TRBJ2-7
CASTEGSLSQPQHF,TRBV12-3/TRBV12-4,14,TRBJ1-5
CASSQEERQGVETQYF,TRBV4-3,16,TRBJ2-5
CASSQTGNGYTF,TRBV7-8,12,TRBJ1-2
CASSQGTGGGTQYF,TRBV5-1,14,TRBJ2-5
CASSRTLRVQETQYF,TRBV10-2,15,TRBJ2-5
CASNLGVQGTNTEAFF,TRBV6-1,16,TRBJ1-1
CASSPRTSGAYSSYNEQFF,TRBV7-6,19,TRBJ2-1
CSARVGQGPYNEQFF,TRBV20-1,15,TRBJ2-1